The 2 T cell receptor beta chains given below trace back to one sample, sequenced in a study of T cells in Graves' hyperthyroidism and ophthalmopathy. Amplification of TCR beta CDR3 regions was performed using RNA transcripts as template. The HTBI primer set was used in a first-round RT-PCR of the TCR CDR3. TCRdb analysed the multiplex PCR reads with MiXCR anew, one entry per CDR3 protein. There are 550,000 to 800,000 distinct CDR3 sequences in the sample; about 15% occur only once, and under 10% lies in the top ten. The specimen sequenced was blood. The source of these receptors is a man aged 18 to 30 with Graves' hyperthyroidism.

The V gene is TRBV4-1, the J gene TRBJ2-7, with D maybe TRBD2 (8 bases). With 4 bases removed from V and 0 bases from J, the gap between germline ends came to 16 bases. Germline V CDR1 and CDR2: MGHRA, YSYEKL. This CDR3 spans 16 amino acids. CDR3 sequence (DNA): TGCGCCAGCAGCCCAGGGGGTGGGACTAGCTCCTACGAGCAGTACTTC. Encoded protein: CASSPGGGTSSYEQYF.

This clonotype was observed a few times. This sequence joins TRBV6-5 and TRBJ1-3; D unresolved. This CDR3 region has 13 residues. Germline CDR1 is MNHEY and CDR2 is SVGAGI. The V end was cut by 2 bases, the J end by 4 bases, with 6 bases between. Written as DNA, the CDR3 is TGTGCCAGCAGTTACCGGAAGGGAAACACCATATATTTT. Protein sequence: CASSYRKGNTIYF.